These 29 T cell receptor beta chains were all obtained from the same sample, sequenced in a study of T cell responses to AZD1222 COVID-19 vaccine. The repertoire was sequenced with immunoSEQ multiplex PCR; TCRdb's copy has only in-frame clones and lacks some. Of about 110,000 clones detected, 82% appear once; the ten largest clones hold 4% to 6%. The starting material was peripheral blood, obtained on day 0 of AZD1222 vaccination. Every receptor here comes from an adult in good health.

This chain joins TRBV6-2 or TRBV6-3 and TRBJ2-3, with D possibly TRBD2 on 7 matching bases. CDR3 length equals 14 residues. CDR1 and CDR2 from the germline V gene are MNHEY and SVGEGT. V was cut by 2 bases and J by 3 bases, with 9 bases left in between. The CDR3 sequence: CASSYRGGTDTQYF. CDR3 bases: TGTGCCAGCAGTTACAGGGGGGGTACAGATACGCAGTATTTT.

The chain has TRBV19 and TRBJ1-5, with D possibly TRBD1 on 6 matching bases. V gave up 5 bases and J gave up 5 bases, with 10 bases separating them. The V gene's germline CDR1 is LNHDA and CDR2 SQIVND (reference sequence). This CDR3 spans 13 amino acids. The CDR3 sequence: CASSLQGDQPQHF. The CDR3 coding sequence is TGTGCCAGTAGTTTACAGGGAGATCAGCCCCAGCATTTT.

The gene calls are TRBV19 and TRBJ1-2, with 9 bases aligning to TRBD1. The CDR3 runs 14 residues. The J segment lost 5 bases and the V segment lost 10 bases, leaving 11 bases of the junction unmatched. Germline CDR1 reads LNHDA; CDR2 reads SQIVND (reference sequence). Written as DNA, the CDR3 is TGTGCCACCAGACAGGGGGTGCATCTTTATGGCTACACCTTC. This codes for CATRQGVHLYGYTF.

The V call is TRBV18, the J call TRBJ2-1; no clear D. Germline CDR1 and CDR2: KGHSH and LQKENI. The CDR3 has 13 amino acids. The V gene lost 4 bases and the J gene lost 8 bases, with 12 bases spanning the gap. The chain's CDR3 is CASSRVVWHEQFF. The CDR3, as DNA: TGTGCCAGCTCACGTGTAGTTTGGCATGAGCAGTTCTTC.

The genes are TRBV4-3 and TRBJ1-1, with a possible D match to TRBD1 (6 bases). This CDR3 contains 15 residues. The V end was cut by 0 bases, the J end by 7 bases, with 15 bases between. Germline V CDR1 and CDR2: LGHNA, YSLEER. The CDR3 here is CASSQDGGAPGEAFF. The CDR3 DNA follows: TGCGCCAGCAGCCAAGATGGGGGGGCGCCGGGTGAAGCTTTCTTT.

This clone was seen a few times. This chain uses TRBV6-4 with TRBJ2-6; 7 bases are shared with TRBD1. This CDR3 region has 16 residues. The germline CDR1 and CDR2 sequences are MRHNA and SNTAGT. After removal of 4 bases from V and 1 base from J, the junction contained 4 bases not matched to a gene. The CDR3 is CASSAGQVSGANVLTF. CDR3 in DNA: TGTGCCAGCAGTGCCGGACAGGTTTCTGGGGCCAACGTCCTGACTTTC.

This sequence joins TRBV5-1 and TRBJ1-2, with 8 positions matching TRBD1. The germline V gene has CDR1 SGHRS and CDR2 YFSETQ. The V gene end was trimmed by 2 bases and the J gene end by 4 bases; junction bases not matched to a gene: 7. The length of the CDR3 is 15 residues. DNA for the CDR3: TGCGCCAGCAGCTTTATCGGGACAGGAGGCTATGGCTACACCTTC. Residues: CASSFIGTGGYGYTF.

J is TRBJ1-2 and V is TRBV3-1 (or the pseudogene TRBV3-2), with 10 nucleotides matching TRBD1. Germline V gene lookup returns CDR1 LGHDT and CDR2 YNNKEL (reference sequence). The length of the CDR3 is 13 residues. Trimming removed 4 bases from V and 7 bases from J; junction bases left unmatched: 3. The CDR3 nucleotides are TGTGCCAGCAGCCTCGGACAGGGGGGTGGCTACACCTTC. This translates into CASSLGQGGGYTF.

The chain employs TRBV5-1 and TRBJ2-1, with a tentative D call TRBD2 (5 bases). Per the germline V gene, CDR1 is SGHRS and CDR2 is YFSETQ. This CDR3 spans 13 amino acids. V shed 4 bases and J shed 5 bases, with 10 bases lying between them. CDR3 nucleotides: TGCGCCAGCAGCGTGGGTAGCGACAATGAGCAGTTCTTC. Protein sequence: CASSVGSDNEQFF. Full variable domain (outside the CDR3, taken from reference TRBV5-1 and TRBJ2-1): KAGVTQTPRYLIKTRGQQVTLSCSPISGHRSVSWYQQTPGQGLQFLFEYFSETQRNKGNFPGRFSGRQFSNSRSEMNVSTLELGDSALYLCASSVGSDNEQFFGPGTRLTVL.

Only a few counts were recorded for this clone. V and J are TRBV3-1 (or the pseudogene TRBV3-2) and TRBJ2-5, with TRBD2 matching 13 bases. The CDR3 is 18 amino acids. The germline CDR1 and CDR2 sequences are LGHDT and YNNKEL (reference sequence). J gave up 3 bases and V 1 base, and 8 bases lay outside the gene matches. CDR3 nucleotides: TGTGCCAGCAGCCAAGTTCGGACTAGCGGGGGCAATAAAGAGACCCAGTACTTC. It encodes CASSQVRTSGGNKETQYF.

This clone was observed a few times. The genes are TRBV18 and TRBJ2-7; 9 bases are a match to TRBD1. Unmatched junction bases numbered 8, after V lost 6 bases and J lost 5 bases. The CDR3 has 14 residues. Germline CDR1 is KGHSH and CDR2 is LQKENI. CDR3 sequence (DNA): TGTGCCAGCTCTTCCGGGACAGGGAGTAACGAGCAGTACTTC. Translating it yields CASSSGTGSNEQYF.

V gene TRBV5-1 combines with J gene TRBJ1-1; a possible D gene is TRBD1 (5 bases). This CDR3 comprises 15 residues. Germline loops: CDR1 SGHRS, CDR2 YFSETQ. Trimming took 0 bases from V and 2 from J, leaving 11 bases between them. This CDR3 is CASSLGIRANTEAFF. DNA of the CDR3: TGCGCCAGCAGCTTGGGGATCAGGGCTAACACTGAAGCTTTCTTT.

The gene calls are TRBV11-2 and TRBJ1-2, with unresolved D. CDR1 SGHAT and CDR2 FQNNGV come from the germline V gene. The CDR3 contains 14 residues. V lost 1 base and J 9 bases, leaving 15 bases between the germline ends. Here the CDR3 reads CASSLGWGDGSYTF. The CDR3 coding sequence is TGTGCCAGCAGCTTAGGGTGGGGTGACGGGAGCTACACCTTC.

The chain links TRBV9 to TRBJ1-2; the D gene is possibly TRBD1 (5 bases). Germline V gene sequence: CDR1 SGDLS, CDR2 YYNGEE. The V gene lost 3 bases and the J gene lost 5 bases, with 8 bases spanning the gap. CDR3 length: 12 amino acids. CDR3 coding DNA: TGTGCCAGCAGCGCTGGGGGGTATGGCTACACCTTC. Encoded protein: CASSAGGYGYTF. Drawing the rest from reference TRBV9 and TRBJ1-2, the complete variable domain is DSGVTQTPKHLITATGQRVTLRCSPRSGDLSVYWYQQSLDQGLQFLIQYYNGEERAKGNILERFSAQQFPDLHSELNLSSLELGDSALYFCASSAGGYGYTFGSGTRLTVV.

The genes are TRBV21-1 and TRBJ2-5; the D call in the table, TRBD1, was not verified against the DNA. TRBV21-1 is labeled a pseudogene. CDR3 size: 15 residues. CDR3 in DNA: TGTGCCAGCAGCAAGAGACAGGTGAGAAAAGAGACCCAGTACTTC. Protein sequence: CASSKRQVRKETQYF.

The chain couples TRBV11-2 to TRBJ2-1; 8 positions match TRBD2. V lost 5 bases to trimming and J lost 5 bases; unmatched junction nucleotides: 8. In germline, CDR1 is SGHAT, CDR2 FQNNGV. CDR3 size: 15 residues. The CDR3 spells CASSLTSGGNNEQFF. CDR3 nucleotides: TGTGCCAGCAGCCTTACCAGCGGGGGAAACAATGAGCAGTTCTTC.

This chain uses TRBV19 with TRBJ2-7; possible D gene TRBD1, 6 bases. The germline CDR1 and CDR2 sequences are LNHDA and SQIVND (reference sequence). The length of the CDR3 is 14 residues. Trimming took off 6 bases at V and 0 bases at J, with 12 bases between the two ends. The CDR3 region is CASRWTASSYEQYF. Here the CDR3 DNA reads TGTGCCAGTAGGTGGACAGCAAGCTCCTACGAGCAGTACTTC.

J is TRBJ2-1 and V is TRBV12-3 or TRBV12-4, with TRBD1 matching over 9 bases. This CDR3 has 12 residues. After removal of 4 bases from V and 12 bases from J, the junction contained 4 bases not matched to a gene. CDR3 protein: CASSSVDRGQFF. For the CDR3, the DNA is TGTGCCAGCAGTTCCGTGGACAGGGGGCAGTTCTTC.

The chain combines TRBV2 with TRBJ2-6; D is unresolved. The CDR3 spans 13 residues. The V end lost 3 bases, the J end lost 4 bases, and 4 bases lay between the germline ends. The germline CDR1 and CDR2 sequences are SNHLY and FYNNEI. In DNA form, the CDR3 reads TGTGCCAGCAGTGACCCCGGGGCCAACGTCCTGACTTTC. Protein product: CASSDPGANVLTF.

The chain links TRBV6-2 or TRBV6-3 to TRBJ1-5; 7 positions match TRBD1. Trimming removed 5 bases from V and 7 bases from J; junction bases left unmatched: 11. Germline values: CDR1 MNHEY, CDR2 SVGEGT. This CDR3 comprises 15 residues. The CDR3 sequence: CASSNTGEGEQPQHF. CDR3 sequence (DNA): TGTGCCAGCAGTAACACAGGGGAGGGAGAACAGCCCCAGCATTTT.

V usage is TRBV3-1 (or the pseudogene TRBV3-2) and J usage is TRBJ2-5, with 11 bases fitting TRBD2. The CDR3 runs 14 residues. V shed 5 bases and J 4 bases; nucleotides not matched to a gene: 3. CDR1 LGHDT and CDR2 YNNKEL come from the germline V gene (reference sequence). Written as DNA, the CDR3 is TGTGCCAGCAGCTCGACTAGCGGGGCAGAGACCCAGTACTTC. It encodes CASSSTSGAETQYF.

The rearrangement links TRBV18 to TRBJ1-6; D is ambiguous. This CDR3 spans 17 amino acids. Looked up from germline, CDR1 is KGHSH and CDR2 is LQKENI. V was trimmed by 1 base and J by 9 bases, leaving 19 bases between them. Written as DNA, the CDR3 is TGTGCCAGCTCACCACGGCCTCAAGGCAAGGACTCTTCACCCCTCCACTTT. Protein: CASSPRPQGKDSSPLHF.

This chain links TRBV6-5 with TRBJ1-4; tentative D call: TRBD1 (6 bases). CDR1 and CDR2 (germline): MNHEY, SVGAGI. V was shortened by 8 bases and J by 3 bases, with 16 bases between the two germline ends. The CDR3 extends over 15 amino acids. CDR3 in amino acids: CASSIYREANEKLFF. The DNA for the CDR3 is TGTGCCAGCTCAATATACAGGGAAGCTAATGAAAAACTGTTTTTT.

This chain joins TRBV4-2 and TRBJ1-3, with TRBD1 identical over 8 bases. The CDR3 is made up of 21 amino acids. CDR1 and CDR2 (germline): LGHNA, YNFKEQ. After removal of 1 base from V and 0 bases from J, the junction contained 17 bases not matched to a gene. CDR3 sequence (DNA): TGTGCCAGCAGCCAAGGTGCCTTTCCCGTGGCACAGGGGGGCTCTGGAAACACCATATATTTT. The encoded protein is CASSQGAFPVAQGGSGNTIYF.

The CDR3 protein is CASSLARQETQYF. CDR3 DNA sequence: TGTGCCAGCAGCTTAGCGCGTCAGGAGACCCAGTACTTC. This chain uses TRBV7-2 with TRBJ2-5, with unresolved D. The V end lost 0 bases, the J end lost 5 bases, and 7 bases lay between the germline ends. From germline, CDR1 is SGHTA and CDR2 FQGNSA. This CDR3 contains 13 residues.

V usage is TRBV7-9 and J usage is TRBJ1-1; D possibly corresponds to TRBD1 (5 bases). Germline V gene data show CDR1 as SEHNR and CDR2 as FQNEAQ (reference sequence). V was clipped by 4 bases and J by 8 bases, with 8 bases between them. The CDR3 is made up of 11 amino acids. CDR3 residues: CASSSGPEAFF. CDR3 coding DNA: TGTGCCAGCAGCTCAGGGCCGGAAGCTTTCTTT.

The chain uses TRBV19 and TRBJ1-5; no firm D call. This CDR3 comprises 17 residues. V dropped 5 bases and J dropped 4 bases, with 21 bases sitting between them. In germline, CDR1 is LNHDA, CDR2 SQIVND (reference sequence). The CDR3 coding sequence is TGTGCCAGTAGTCGACCGTTCACCGACGGATATAATCAGCCCCAGCATTTT. It codes for CASSRPFTDGYNQPQHF.

The chain joins TRBV5-1 to TRBJ2-1; D is unresolved. The CDR3 is made up of 15 amino acids. CDR1 SGHRS and CDR2 YFSETQ come from the germline V gene. Trimming cost V 0 bases and J 4 bases, with 11 bases left between them. The DNA for the CDR3 is TGCGCCAGCAGCTTGGGGGTTACGGGTTACAATGAGCAGTTCTTC. This gives the protein CASSLGVTGYNEQFF.

This clone appeared a few times. This chain links TRBV5-1 with TRBJ2-2, with 7 bases identical to TRBD1. This CDR3 is built from 19 residues. Germline V gene data show CDR1 as SGHRS and CDR2 as YFSETQ. Trimming at V came to 0 bases and at J to 3 bases, leaving 14 bases not matched to a gene. The CDR3 loop reads CASSLAQGMNRGYTGELFF. CDR3 nucleotides: TGCGCCAGCAGCTTGGCCCAAGGGATGAACAGGGGTTACACCGGGGAGCTGTTTTTT.